These T cell receptor beta chains were read from a single sample in a study of T cell responses to AZD1222 COVID-19 vaccine. The table came from immunoSEQ multiplex PCR; TCRdb's copy has only in-frame clones and leaves some out. The table has about 140,000 clones, 80% to 90% seen once; the top ten hold over 2.5%. The sequencing used peripheral blood, collected on day 0 of AZD1222 vaccination. The receptor set was obtained from an adult in good health. CDR3s include the opening cysteine and the closing phenylalanine or tryptophan. D genes are given only for firm matches. Rows give clone size only sometimes, using once, few, many, or a class for an expanded clone.

clone size | J gene | V gene | D gene | CDR3 protein | CDR3 DNA
NA | TRBJ2-5 | TRBV5-8 | TRBD1 | CASSARQGTETQYF | TGTGCCAGCAGCGCCCGACAGGGTACAGAGACCCAGTACTTC
NA | TRBJ1-5 | TRBV5-8 | TRBD1 | CASSLGPGTGNQPQHF | TGTGCCAGCAGCTTAGGCCCCGGGACAGGGAATCAGCCCCAGCATTTT
NA | TRBJ1-2 | TRBV12-3/TRBV12-4 | NA | CASSLAGLNGYTF | TGTGCCAGCAGTTTAGCAGGGTTGAATGGCTACACCTTC
once | TRBJ1-5 | TRBV21-1 | NA | CASSIYGVRHISDSNQPQHF | TGTGCCAGCAGCATCTATGGAGTTCGGCACATAAGCGATAGCAATCAGCCCCAGCATTTT
once | TRBJ2-7 | TRBV3-1/TRBV3-2 | NA | CASSQEGGVAYEQYF | TGTGCCAGCAGCCAAGAAGGGGGGGTCGCCTACGAGCAGTACTTC
NA | TRBJ2-7 | TRBV27 | NA | CASSLTPWGPQYF | TGTGCCAGCAGTTTAACCCCTTGGGGGCCGCAGTACTTC
NA | TRBJ1-6 | TRBV19 | TRBD1 | CASSTETGRSPLHF | TGTGCCAGTAGCACCGAGACAGGGCGTAGTCCCCTCCACTTT
NA | TRBJ2-7 | TRBV6-1 | NA | CASSEKGWTKGTYEQYF | TGTGCCAGCAGTGAAAAAGGATGGACAAAGGGGACCTACGAGCAGTACTTC
NA | TRBJ1-6 | TRBV30 | NA | CAWSGGPLNSPLHF | TGTGCCTGGAGTGGGGGACCGCTTAATTCACCCCTCCACTTT
NA | TRBJ2-3 | TRBV10-3 | TRBD1 | CAISDRTGDGTDTQYF | TGTGCCATCAGTGATCGGACAGGGGATGGCACAGATACGCAGTATTTT
NA | TRBJ1-1 | TRBV10-3 | NA | CAISNRAGNTEAFF | TGTGCCATCAGCAACAGGGCGGGGAACACTGAAGCTTTCTTT
NA | TRBJ1-2 | TRBV25-1 | NA | CASSEWGDYGYTF | TGTGCCAGCAGTGAGTGGGGGGACTATGGCTACACCTTC
NA | TRBJ2-1 | TRBV6-5 | NA | CASSLRIHNEQFF | TGTGCCAGCAGTTTGAGGATTCACAATGAGCAGTTCTTC
NA | TRBJ2-7 | TRBV7-9 | TRBD1 | CASRATGALNYEQYF | TGTGCCAGCAGGGCGACAGGGGCTTTAAACTACGAGCAGTACTTC
NA | TRBJ1-1 | TRBV19 | NA | CASSIVVLGMAGTEAFF | TGTGCCAGTAGTATAGTCGTTTTGGGGATGGCCGGCACTGAAGCTTTCTTT
once | TRBJ2-3 | TRBV6-2/TRBV6-3 | NA | CASSAMGASTDTQYF | TGTGCCAGCAGTGCCATGGGTGCTAGCACAGATACGCAGTATTTT
NA | TRBJ1-2 | TRBV30 | TRBD1 | CAWSSDRGIGNYGYTF | TGTGCCTGGAGTTCAGACAGGGGGATAGGTAACTATGGCTACACCTTC
NA | TRBJ2-2 | TRBV11-3 | NA | CASRPGGSNTGELFF | TGTGCCAGCCGCCCAGGGGGGTCGAACACCGGGGAGCTGTTTTTT
NA | TRBJ1-5 | TRBV15 | NA | CATSTRQGPNQPQHF | TGTGCCACCAGCACGAGGCAGGGGCCGAATCAGCCCCAGCATTTT
NA | TRBJ2-3 | TRBV30 | NA | CAWSVTGGFNTQYF | TGTGCCTGGAGTGTTACCGGGGGTTTTAATACGCAGTATTTT
NA | TRBJ2-5 | TRBV2 | NA | CASRSGRKLLRGETQYF | TGTGCCAGCAGGAGTGGTCGGAAACTTTTAAGGGGGGAGACCCAGTACTTC
NA | TRBJ2-1 | TRBV2 | NA | CASSAEAGTYNEQFF | TGTGCCAGCAGCGCGGAGGCGGGAACCTACAATGAGCAGTTCTTC
once | TRBJ1-1 | TRBV5-4 | NA | CASSIQVGTEAFF | TGTGCCAGCAGCATACAGGTGGGCACTGAAGCTTTCTTT
NA | TRBJ2-3 | TRBV6-5 | TRBD2 | CASSYLSGGRDTQYF | TGTGCCAGCAGTTACCTTAGCGGGGGGCGGGATACGCAGTATTTT
NA | TRBJ2-3 | TRBV7-9 | NA | CASSRTTFSTDTQYF | TGTGCCAGCAGTCGGACAACGTTTAGCACAGATACGCAGTATTTT
NA | TRBJ1-4 | TRBV3-1/TRBV3-2 | TRBD1 | CASSQQGGYEKLFF | TGTGCCAGCAGCCAACAGGGGGGTTATGAAAAACTGTTTTTT
NA | TRBJ1-4 | TRBV6-6 | TRBD1 | CASSSTGVGEKLFF | TGTGCCAGCAGTTCAACAGGGGTAGGCGAAAAACTGTTTTTT
NA | TRBJ1-4 | TRBV28 | NA | CASSRGGSEKLFF | TGTGCCAGCAGCCGGGGAGGGAGTGAAAAACTGTTTTTT
once | TRBJ2-3 | TRBV6-2/TRBV6-3 | NA | CASSPEWTDTDTQYF | TGTGCCAGCAGCCCAGAGTGGACAGACACAGATACGCAGTATTTT
NA | TRBJ2-1 | TRBV29-1 | NA | CSAPGNTRGNEQFF | TGCAGCGCCCCTGGCAACACGCGGGGCAATGAGCAGTTCTTC
NA | TRBJ2-3 | TRBV28 | TRBD1 | CASSLFVKGQGAFADTQYF | TGTGCCAGCAGTTTATTTGTAAAGGGACAGGGGGCTTTCGCAGATACGCAGTATTTT
once | TRBJ2-7 | TRBV5-1 | TRBD1 | CASSWDRVSDEQYF | TGCGCCAGCAGCTGGGACAGGGTATCCGACGAGCAGTACTTC
NA | TRBJ2-3 | TRBV10-3 | NA | CAISVADTQYF | TGTGCCATCAGTGTCGCAGATACGCAGTATTTT
NA | TRBJ2-5 | TRBV11-2 | NA | CASSLGARWDETQYF | TGTGCCAGCAGCTTAGGCGCCAGGTGGGACGAGACCCAGTACTTC
NA | TRBJ1-2 | TRBV5-1 | TRBD1 | CASSLEGTGPRGGYGYTF | TGCGCCAGCAGCTTGGAGGGGACAGGGCCCAGGGGGGGCTATGGCTACACCTTC
NA | TRBJ1-1 | TRBV2 | TRBD1 | CATKGTANTEAFF | TGTGCCACCAAAGGGACAGCGAACACTGAAGCTTTCTTT
NA | TRBJ1-1 | TRBV7-8 | TRBD1 | CASSLGQGEAFF | TGTGCCAGCAGCTTAGGACAGGGGGAAGCTTTCTTT
NA | TRBJ2-7 | TRBV7-9 | NA | CASSLVGPSYEQYF | TGTGCCAGCAGCTTAGTTGGACCCTCCTACGAGCAGTACTTC
NA | TRBJ2-7 | TRBV24-1 | TRBD1 | CATSDGQGAYEQYF | TGTGCCACCAGTGATGGACAGGGGGCCTACGAGCAGTACTTC
NA | TRBJ1-6 | TRBV5-6 | TRBD1 | CASSWGTADNSPLHF | TGTGCCAGCAGTTGGGGGACAGCCGATAATTCACCCCTCCACTTT
few | TRBJ1-2 | TRBV12-5 | NA | CASGSSLTGGGRGTF | TGTGCTAGTGGTTCTTCTTTGACAGGAGGGGGGAGGGGCACCTTC
NA | TRBJ1-2 | TRBV10-1 | NA | CASSPVPADYGYTF | TGCGCCAGCAGCCCTGTGCCGGCGGACTATGGCTACACCTTC
NA | TRBJ2-7 | TRBV6-5 | TRBD1 | CASSYGTDYEQYF | TGTGCCAGCAGTTACGGGACAGACTACGAGCAGTACTTC
NA | TRBJ2-4 | TRBV21-1 | NA | CASSKSGGRTNGDIQYF | TGTGCCAGCAGCAAATCAGGGGGAAGGACTAACGGAGACATTCAGTACTTC
NA | TRBJ1-6 | TRBV6-5 | NA | CASSPAGDNSPLHF | TGTGCCAGCAGTCCGGCAGGGGATAATTCACCCCTCCACTTT
NA | TRBJ1-2 | TRBV7-9 | NA | CASSLEAGVYGYTF | TGTGCCAGCAGCTTAGAGGCAGGGGTCTATGGCTACACCTTC
NA | TRBJ2-1 | TRBV9 | NA | CASGRLSSNEQFF | TGTGCCAGCGGCCGCCTGAGCAGCAATGAGCAGTTCTTC
NA | TRBJ1-1 | TRBV5-6 | NA | CASSPLAGMDTEAFF | TGTGCCAGCAGCCCCCTTGCGGGGATGGACACTGAAGCTTTCTTT
NA | TRBJ2-1 | TRBV5-6 | TRBD1 | CASKTAGTGYNEQFF | TGTGCCAGCAAGACCGCCGGGACAGGTTATAATGAGCAGTTCTTC
NA | TRBJ2-7 | TRBV7-2 | NA | CASSRVADFSSYEQYF | TGTGCCAGCAGCCGCGTAGCGGACTTCAGCTCCTACGAGCAGTACTTC
NA | TRBJ2-2 | TRBV4-1 | NA | CASSQVQGPNTGELFF | TGCGCCAGCAGCCAAGTTCAGGGCCCAAACACCGGGGAGCTGTTTTTT
NA | TRBJ2-3 | TRBV19 | NA | CASSIDRGTAPQYF | TGTGCCAGTAGTATAGATCGCGGGACGGCGCCGCAGTATTTT